This TCR beta chain was observed in a study of blood T cell repertoires in COVID-19 (dated by TCRdb to 2018 to 2020). Some background on the complete study: Collaborator samples came from the United States, Italy and Spain and covered acute and convalescent phases of COVID-19. Where HLA class I and class II types were available, the types were taken from metadata supplied by the sample provider, not from assay-based typing. Sample metadata almost always included a de-identified subject ID, COVID-19 status, age in years and sex. The material from the prospective study consisted of cDNA or gDNA derived from T cells, B-cell-depleted T cells, or PBMCs. A freely available public database, intended as a resource for researchers studying the immune response to SARS-CoV-2, is where the repertoires were released. Samples came from the ongoing ImmuneRACE study (first 160 participants) plus 1,254 subjects from 6 global collaborators. The dataset comprised deeply sampled blood TCRbeta repertoires from subjects exposed to, actively infected with, or recovered from COVID-19. General study outcomes and caveats: The amount of clinical and demographic metadata varied by source and participant and was provided uncurated.

Whole blood was collected in K2EDTA tubes by collaborating institutions according to the institutions' own protocols. For TCRbeta analysis, collaborator samples were shipped as frozen whole blood, as isolated PBMCs, or as DNA extracted from either sample type. A distance of 9 bases separates the germline ends of V and J, which lose 3 bases and 3 bases respectively. The CDR3 runs 14 amino acids, cysteine and phenylalanine included. Only the CDR3 region is kept as DNA, spanning 42 bases read in frame from base 1. Based on the germline V gene, the CDR1 and CDR2 sequences are SGDLS and YYNGEE. TCRbeta CDR3 regions were amplified from genomic DNA by means of the immunoSEQ Assay, a bias-controlled multiplex PCR. The paper's data handling went like this. Within the assay, amplification of reference gene primers was used to estimate how many nucleated cells each sample contained. To quantify the absolute abundance of each unique TCRbeta CDR3 rearrangement, sequence reads were collapsed and filtered. For each sample, productive Simpson clonality was calculated as the square root of Simpson's diversity index across productive rearrangements. TCRdb stores this immuneACCESS table with in-frame sequences only. Part of the clones is absent; in the studies checked, under half of the shortfall reflects unresolved V genes, and no reason is known for the rest. V and J calls and clone size follow that table, whereas D and trimming were derived from the DNA. This sample gives 100,000 to 150,000 clones in total; under 85% of them show up just once. About 9.6% of the sample rests with the top ten.

To note about this clone: What antigen it recognizes has not been identified. The input lacks base qualities; no much larger clone sits a single base away.

Sequencing was done on a sample of peripheral blood. The sequence was obtained from a middle-aged man with active or convalescent COVID-19. The rearrangement joined TRBV9 to TRBJ1-4; matching of 5 bases hints at TRBD1 as the D gene. The base sequence is TGTGCCAGCAGCGAGGGGTCTCCTAATGAAAAACTGTTTTTT. It encodes CASSEGSPNEKLFF.